This T cell receptor beta chain appears in the sequencing data of a study of blood T cell repertoires in COVID-19. This CDR3 has 15 amino acids. Germline loops: CDR1 SNHLY, CDR2 FYNNEI. The V end was cut by 6 bases, the J end by 4 bases, with 16 bases between. Libraries were prepared by immunoSEQ multiplex PCR; TCRdb keeps only in-frame clonotypes and omits some of them. The sample shows 250,000 to 300,000 clones, 90% of them seen only once. V and J are TRBV2 and TRBJ1-3, with D unresolved. The sample consisted of peripheral blood. This clonotype was sampled from a woman aged 40 to 49 with acute or convalescent COVID-19. The CDR3 bases are TGTGCCAGCAGGGCCCAGTGGGCTCTCGGAAACACCATATATTTT. This encodes CASRAQWALGNTIYF.